The clone carrying this T cell receptor (beta chain) was seen repeatedly, ten times or more. Its antigen is unknown. This sample is drawn from a study of CD8 T cells in ankylosing spondylitis. Overall study findings and caveats: Disease-linked clones reportedly concentrated significantly in matched ankylosing spondylitis synovial fluid. Blood from ankylosing spondylitis patients appeared to carry a characteristic roughly eight-variant TCR beta motif. Earlier studies detected some motif variants in reactive arthritis synovial fluid and blood.

Per germline, CDR1 SGHTA and CDR2 FQGNSA. V was trimmed by 0 bases and J by 3 bases, leaving 9 bases between them. The CDR3 length is 14 residues. Quantitative 5'-RACE with molecular barcodes was used to make the TCR beta libraries. TCRdb itself ran the 5' RACE reads through MiXCR, one entry per CDR3 protein. This table has fewer than 150,000 distinct CDR3 sequences, around 6.6% appearing once. Material: blood, either unsorted or a sorted T cell fraction (not recorded which). The J gene is TRBJ2-7, the V gene TRBV7-2; D is uncertain. The clonotype originates from a female donor with ankylosing spondylitis or in good health (not recorded which). CDR3 in DNA: TGTGCCAGCAGCTTAGCCGACTGGGGCTACGAGCAGTACTTC. It specifies CASSLADWGYEQYF.